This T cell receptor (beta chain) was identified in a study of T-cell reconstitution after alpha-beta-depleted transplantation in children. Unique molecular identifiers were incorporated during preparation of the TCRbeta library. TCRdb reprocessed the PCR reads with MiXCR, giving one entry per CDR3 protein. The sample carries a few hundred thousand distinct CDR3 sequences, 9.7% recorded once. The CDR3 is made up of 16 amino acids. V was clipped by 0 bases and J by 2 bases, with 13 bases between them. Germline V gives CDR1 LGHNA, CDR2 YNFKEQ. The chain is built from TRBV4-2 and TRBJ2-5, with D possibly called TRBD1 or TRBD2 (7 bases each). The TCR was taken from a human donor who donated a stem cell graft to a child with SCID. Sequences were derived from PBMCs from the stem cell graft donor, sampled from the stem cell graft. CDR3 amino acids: CASSQEGGGQQETQYF. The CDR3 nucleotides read TGTGCCAGCAGCCAAGAAGGCGGGGGACAGCAAGAGACCCAGTACTTC.